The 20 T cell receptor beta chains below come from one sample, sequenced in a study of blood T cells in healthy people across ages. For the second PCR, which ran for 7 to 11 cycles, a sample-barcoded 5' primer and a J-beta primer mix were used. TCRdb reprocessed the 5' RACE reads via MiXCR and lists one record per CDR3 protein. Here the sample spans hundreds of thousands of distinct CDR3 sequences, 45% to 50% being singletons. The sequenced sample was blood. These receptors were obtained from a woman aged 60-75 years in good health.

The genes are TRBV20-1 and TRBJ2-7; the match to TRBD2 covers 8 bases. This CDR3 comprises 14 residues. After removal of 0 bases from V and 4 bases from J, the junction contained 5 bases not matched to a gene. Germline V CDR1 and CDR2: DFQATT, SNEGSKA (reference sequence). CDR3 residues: CSARDGRARYEQYF. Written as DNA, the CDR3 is TGCAGTGCTAGAGACGGGAGGGCCAGGTACGAGCAGTACTTC.

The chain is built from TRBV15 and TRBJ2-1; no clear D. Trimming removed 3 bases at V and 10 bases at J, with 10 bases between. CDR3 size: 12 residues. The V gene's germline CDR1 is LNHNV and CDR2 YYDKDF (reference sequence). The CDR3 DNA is TGTGCCACCAGCAGCCCCGGTGCAGAGCAGTTCTTC. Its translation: CATSSPGAEQFF.

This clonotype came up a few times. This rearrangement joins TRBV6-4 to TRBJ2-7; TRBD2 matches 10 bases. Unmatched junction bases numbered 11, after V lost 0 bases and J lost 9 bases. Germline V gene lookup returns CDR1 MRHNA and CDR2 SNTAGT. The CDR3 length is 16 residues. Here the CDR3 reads CASSDSSGRNPGMQYF. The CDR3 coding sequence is TGTGCCAGCAGTGACTCTAGCGGGAGGAATCCCGGGATGCAGTACTTC.

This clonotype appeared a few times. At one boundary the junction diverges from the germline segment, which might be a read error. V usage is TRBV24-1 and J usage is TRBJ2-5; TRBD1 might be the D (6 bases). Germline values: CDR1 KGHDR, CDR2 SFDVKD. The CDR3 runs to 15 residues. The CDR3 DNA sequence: TGTGCCACCAGTAATTTCGAGACAGGACAAGAGACCCAGTACTTC. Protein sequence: CATSNFETGQETQYF.

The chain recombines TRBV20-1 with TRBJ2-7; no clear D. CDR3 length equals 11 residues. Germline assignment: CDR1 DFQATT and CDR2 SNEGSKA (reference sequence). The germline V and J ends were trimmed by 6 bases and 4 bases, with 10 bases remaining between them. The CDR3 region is CSARTEYEQYF. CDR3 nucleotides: TGCAGTGCCCGTACCGAATACGAGCAGTACTTC.

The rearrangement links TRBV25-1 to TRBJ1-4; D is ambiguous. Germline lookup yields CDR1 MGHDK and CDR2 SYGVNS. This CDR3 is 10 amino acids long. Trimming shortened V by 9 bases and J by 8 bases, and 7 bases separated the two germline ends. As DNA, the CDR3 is TGTGCCAGTTCGGCCGAAAAACTGTTTTTT. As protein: CASSAEKLFF.

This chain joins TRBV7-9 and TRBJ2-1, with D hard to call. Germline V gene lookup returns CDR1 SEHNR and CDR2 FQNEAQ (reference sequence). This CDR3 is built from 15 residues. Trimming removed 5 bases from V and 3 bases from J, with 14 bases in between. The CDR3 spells CASSPWSLGYNEQFF. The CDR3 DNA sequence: TGTGCCAGCAGCCCTTGGTCTTTGGGCTACAATGAGCAGTTCTTC.

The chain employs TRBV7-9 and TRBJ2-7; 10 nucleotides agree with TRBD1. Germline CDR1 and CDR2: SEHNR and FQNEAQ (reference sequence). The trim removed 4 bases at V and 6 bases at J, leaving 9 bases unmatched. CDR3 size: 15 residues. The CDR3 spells CASSSRRDRGSEQYF. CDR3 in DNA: TGTGCCAGCAGCTCTCGCCGGGACAGGGGATCCGAGCAGTACTTC.

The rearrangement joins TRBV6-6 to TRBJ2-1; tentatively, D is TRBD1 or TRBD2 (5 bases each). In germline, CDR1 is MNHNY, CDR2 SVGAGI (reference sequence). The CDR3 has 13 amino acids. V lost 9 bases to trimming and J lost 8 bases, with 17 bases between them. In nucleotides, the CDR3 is TGTGCCAGTAGGGACCAGAATGGGGATGAGCAGTTCTTC. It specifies CASRDQNGDEQFF.

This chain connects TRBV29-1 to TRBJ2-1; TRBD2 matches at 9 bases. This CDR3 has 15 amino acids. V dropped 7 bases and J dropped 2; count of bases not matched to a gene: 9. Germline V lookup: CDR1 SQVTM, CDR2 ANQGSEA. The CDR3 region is CSARGRAGTYNEQFF. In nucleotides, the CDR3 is TGCAGCGCCCGCGGGAGGGCGGGGACCTACAATGAGCAGTTCTTC.

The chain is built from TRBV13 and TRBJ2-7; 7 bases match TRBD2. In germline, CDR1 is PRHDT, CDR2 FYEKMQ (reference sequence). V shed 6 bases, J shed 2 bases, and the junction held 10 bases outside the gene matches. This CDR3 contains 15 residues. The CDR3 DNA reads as TGTGCCAGCAGTTTCCTTCGGGAGGTCGCCTACGAGCAGTACTTC. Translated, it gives CASSFLREVAYEQYF.

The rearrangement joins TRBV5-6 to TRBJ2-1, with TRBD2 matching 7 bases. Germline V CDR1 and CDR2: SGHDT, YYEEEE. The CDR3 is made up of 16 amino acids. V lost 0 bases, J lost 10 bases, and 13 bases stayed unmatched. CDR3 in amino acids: CASSLGGGGPKEEQFF. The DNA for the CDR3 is TGTGCCAGCAGCTTGGGAGGCGGGGGTCCTAAGGAGGAGCAGTTCTTC. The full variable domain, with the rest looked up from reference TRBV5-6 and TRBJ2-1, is DAGVTQSPTHLIKTRGQQVTLRCSPKSGHDTVSWYQQALGQGPQFIFQYYEEEERQRGNFPDRFSGHQFPNYSSELNVNALLLGDSALYLCASSLGGGGPKEEQFFGPGTRLTVL.

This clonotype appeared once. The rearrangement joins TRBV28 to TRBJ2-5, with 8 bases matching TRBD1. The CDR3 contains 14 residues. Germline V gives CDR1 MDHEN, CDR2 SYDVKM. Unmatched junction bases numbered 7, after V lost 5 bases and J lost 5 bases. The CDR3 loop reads CASSTPGGRETQYF. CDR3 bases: TGTGCCAGCAGTACCCCAGGGGGCAGGGAGACCCAGTACTTC.

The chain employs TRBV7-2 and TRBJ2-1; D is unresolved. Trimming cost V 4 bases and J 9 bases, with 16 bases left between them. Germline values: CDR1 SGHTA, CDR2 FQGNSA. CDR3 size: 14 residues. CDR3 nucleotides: TGTGCCAGCAGCTCCGAGACTTGGCGCGGTGAGCAGTTCTTC. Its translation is CASSSETWRGEQFF.

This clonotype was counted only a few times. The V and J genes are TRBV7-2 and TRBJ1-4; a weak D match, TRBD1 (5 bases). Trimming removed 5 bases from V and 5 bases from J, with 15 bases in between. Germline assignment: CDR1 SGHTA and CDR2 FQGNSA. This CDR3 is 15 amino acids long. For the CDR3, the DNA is TGTGCCAGCAGCCCCGGGGGATCAGGAAATGAAAAACTGTTTTTT. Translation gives CASSPGGSGNEKLFF.

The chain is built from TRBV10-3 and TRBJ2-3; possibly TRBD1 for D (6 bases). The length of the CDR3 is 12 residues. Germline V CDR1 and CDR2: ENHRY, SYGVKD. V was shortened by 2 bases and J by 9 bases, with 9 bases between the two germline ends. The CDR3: CAISEPDRTQYF. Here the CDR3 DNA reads TGTGCCATCAGTGAGCCCGACAGGACGCAGTATTTT.

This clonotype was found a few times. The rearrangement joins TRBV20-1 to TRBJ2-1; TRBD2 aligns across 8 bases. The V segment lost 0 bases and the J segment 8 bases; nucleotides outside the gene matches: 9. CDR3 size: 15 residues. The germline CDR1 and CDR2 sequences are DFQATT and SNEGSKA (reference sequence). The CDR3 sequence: CSAREGGRTRDEQFF. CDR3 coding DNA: TGCAGTGCTAGAGAGGGCGGGAGGACTAGGGATGAGCAGTTCTTC.

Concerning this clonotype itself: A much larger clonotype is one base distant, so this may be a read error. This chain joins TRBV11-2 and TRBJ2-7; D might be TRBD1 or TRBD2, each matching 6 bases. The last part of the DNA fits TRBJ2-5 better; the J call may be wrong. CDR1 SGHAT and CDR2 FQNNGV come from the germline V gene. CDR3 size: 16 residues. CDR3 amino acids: CASSLDSRGRGATQYF. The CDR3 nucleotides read TGTGCCAGCAGCTTAGATTCTCGGGGGCGGGGAGCGACCCAGTACTTC.

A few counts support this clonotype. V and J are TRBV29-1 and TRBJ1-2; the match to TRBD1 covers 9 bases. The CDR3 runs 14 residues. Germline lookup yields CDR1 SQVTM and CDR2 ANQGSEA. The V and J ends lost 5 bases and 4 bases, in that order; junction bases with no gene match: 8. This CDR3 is CSVTGGEVFYGYTF. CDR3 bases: TGCAGCGTTACAGGGGGCGAAGTCTTCTATGGCTACACCTTC.

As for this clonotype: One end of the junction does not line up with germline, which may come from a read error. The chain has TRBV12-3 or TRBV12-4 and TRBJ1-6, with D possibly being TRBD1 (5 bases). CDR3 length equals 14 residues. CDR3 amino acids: CASTKGTMRSPPHF. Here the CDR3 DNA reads TGTGCCAGCACCAAAGGGACCATGAGGTCACCCCCCCACTTT.